This entry lists 21 T cell receptor beta chains sequenced from one sample in a study of cytomegalovirus exposure and HLA in healthy donors. The primer mix had 60 Vbeta and 13 Jbeta primers. Sequenced by immunoSEQ multiplex PCR; TCRdb stores in-frame clones only, minus some. The sample lists some 130,000 clones; roughly four fifths were seen once. The sample was PBMCs. The origin of the receptors is a woman between 45 and 60 years old in good health and CMV-seropositive.

This clone has only a few counts. The chain uses TRBV4-3 and TRBJ1-1; maybe TRBD1 (5 bases). CDR1 is LGHNA, CDR2 YSLEER, per germline. With 1 base removed from V and 0 bases from J, the gap between germline ends came to 12 bases. The CDR3 contains 16 residues. The CDR3 is CASSQGETVMNTEAFF. In nucleotides, the CDR3 is TGCGCCAGCAGCCAAGGAGAGACAGTCATGAACACTGAAGCTTTCTTT.

The chain couples TRBV29-1 to TRBJ2-2, with 9 bases that match TRBD2. The CDR3 spans 14 residues. V lost 7 bases to trimming and J lost 4 bases; unmatched junction nucleotides: 7. Germline CDR1 and CDR2: SQVTM and ANQGSEA. The CDR3 DNA sequence: TGCAGCGCGGGGGGCGGGAGGGCCACCGGGGAGCTGTTTTTT. It yields the protein CSAGGGRATGELFF.

This clone was seen only once. The chain is built from TRBV4-1 and TRBJ1-5; D not resolved. Germline V gives CDR1 MGHRA, CDR2 YSYEKL. This CDR3 has 14 amino acids. Between the trimmed V and J ends, which lost 1 base and 7 bases, there was a span of 11 bases. In DNA, the CDR3 is TGCGCCAGCAGCCAAGCTGGGAGGGCGCAGCCCCAGCATTTT. This encodes CASSQAGRAQPQHF.

The chain uses TRBV10-3 and TRBJ2-1; D gene ambiguous. The length of the CDR3 is 13 residues. The V and J ends lost 6 bases and 5 bases respectively, with 11 bases between them. Germline V gene sequence: CDR1 ENHRY, CDR2 SYGVKD. The CDR3, as DNA: TGTGCCATCAGCGTTCAGGCCAACAATGAGCAGTTCTTC. Translating gives CAISVQANNEQFF.

This sequence joins TRBV5-1 and TRBJ2-1, with D unresolved. This CDR3 is 15 amino acids long. V lost 0 bases to trimming and J lost 8 bases, with 15 bases between them. In germline, CDR1 is SGHRS, CDR2 YFSETQ. The CDR3 bases are TGCGCCAGCAGCTTGGCGGAGCCGGCAGTCGATGAGCAGTTCTTC. Protein product: CASSLAEPAVDEQFF.

V and J are TRBV18 and TRBJ1-2; 8 bases are shared with TRBD1. V lost 5 bases and J lost 3; bases outside the gene matches: 8. The CDR3 is 15 amino acids. CDR1 is KGHSH and CDR2 is LQKENI in the germline V gene. The CDR3 DNA is TGTGCCAGCTCAGCAGCCGGGACAGGTGACTATGGCTACACCTTC. Its translation: CASSAAGTGDYGYTF.

This clone came up once. The rearrangement joins TRBV5-6 to TRBJ2-7; 8 bases map to TRBD1. The CDR3 loop spans 17 amino acids. The V segment lost 3 bases and the J segment 1 base; nucleotides outside the gene matches: 12. From germline, CDR1 is SGHDT and CDR2 YYEEEE. CDR3: CASSSLSRGRVSYEQYF. CDR3 in DNA: TGTGCCAGCAGCTCCCTCTCCAGGGGGCGGGTGTCCTACGAGCAGTACTTC.

V usage is TRBV7-3 and J usage is TRBJ2-3; D possibly corresponds to TRBD2 (6 bases). The V and J ends lost 5 bases and 7 bases respectively, with 16 bases between them. The germline V gene encodes CDR1 SGHTA and CDR2 FQGTGA. This CDR3 has 14 residues. The CDR3 nucleotides read TGTGCCAGCAGCCAAAGCCCGGGGGTCAATACGCAGTATTTT. It is translated as CASSQSPGVNTQYF.

The chain employs TRBV4-3 and TRBJ1-2; 8 nucleotides align to TRBD1. V was clipped by 4 bases and J by 4 bases; unmatched bases: 8. Germline assignment: CDR1 LGHNA and CDR2 YSLEER. The CDR3 extends over 15 amino acids. The CDR3 protein is CASSLGQGPAYGYTF. In nucleotides, the CDR3 is TGCGCCAGCAGCCTAGGACAGGGCCCGGCCTATGGCTACACCTTC.

The genes are TRBV18 and TRBJ2-5; D call uncertain. Germline CDR1 is KGHSH and CDR2 is LQKENI. CDR3 size: 14 residues. Deletions cut 1 base from V and 5 bases from J, with 11 bases between. In nucleotides, the CDR3 is TGTGCCAGCTCACCACGCGAGAACCGCGAGACCCAGTACTTC. Translating gives CASSPRENRETQYF.

The chain links TRBV28 to TRBJ2-3, with D maybe TRBD2 (6 bases). Germline V gives CDR1 MDHEN, CDR2 SYDVKM. Trimming cost V 5 bases and J 5 bases, with 23 bases left between them. This CDR3 is built from 17 residues. DNA of the CDR3: TGTGCCAGCAGTCCCCCATGGGGTGGGAGGAGGGGAGATACGCAGTATTTT. Translating it yields CASSPPWGGRRGDTQYF.

This rearrangement joins TRBV11-2 to TRBJ2-1; 7 nucleotides match TRBD2. V shed 0 bases and J 13 bases; nucleotides not matched to a gene: 9. Germline V gene sequence: CDR1 SGHAT, CDR2 FQNNGV. This CDR3 region has 14 residues. The CDR3 nucleotides read TGTGCCAGCAGCTTAGAAAGACTAGCTGGGGGTCAGTTCTTC. Translated, it gives CASSLERLAGGQFF.

Points on this clone: Germline is not matched at one junction end, which may reflect a read error. The sample contains more than one DNA sequence encoding this CDR3. This chain links TRBV28 with TRBJ1-1; D is possibly TRBD1 (5 bases). Germline lookup yields CDR1 MDHEN and CDR2 SYDVKM. The CDR3 sequence is 14 residues long. CDR3: CASKPQGLHTEAFF. CDR3 DNA sequence: TGTGCCAGCAAACCGCAGGGTTTACACACTGAGGCTTTCTTT.

The genes are TRBV29-1 and TRBJ2-5, with D maybe TRBD1 (5 bases). Trimming shortened V by 5 bases and J by 10 bases, and 14 bases separated the two germline ends. The CDR3 is made up of 11 amino acids. Germline assignment: CDR1 SQVTM and CDR2 ANQGSEA. The CDR3 protein is CSVQGAHIQYF. DNA for the CDR3: TGCAGCGTTCAAGGGGCACATATCCAGTACTTC.

As DNA, the CDR3 is TGTGCCAGCAGCGGGACCCACAGGAGGGAGTTCTTC. This codes for CASSGTHRREFF. V gene TRBV7-9 combines with J gene TRBJ2-1, with a tentative D call TRBD2 (6 bases). Trimming took off 5 bases at V and 14 bases at J, with 16 bases between the two ends. Germline values: CDR1 SEHNR, CDR2 FQNEAQ (reference sequence). This CDR3 has 12 residues.

V is TRBV7-9 and J is TRBJ1-2; D gene uncertain. The CDR3 extends over 15 amino acids. In germline, CDR1 is SEHNR, CDR2 FQNEAQ (reference sequence). The V end was cut by 6 bases, the J end by 6 bases, with 20 bases between. CDR3 DNA: TGTGCCAGCAGTTTTGGACCGCGGAGGTCACATGGCTACACCTTC. This codes for CASSFGPRRSHGYTF.

The J gene is TRBJ1-1, the V gene TRBV12-1. TRBV12-1 represents a pseudogene. The CDR3 contains 15 residues. The CDR3 loop reads CASSFGEGHNTEAFF. CDR3 bases: TGTGCCAGCAGCTTTGGGGAGGGCCACAACACTGAAGCTTTCTTT.

The V and J genes are TRBV27 and TRBJ1-2; the D gene is possibly TRBD1 (5 bases). CDR1 MNHEY and CDR2 SMNVEV come from the germline V gene (reference sequence). This CDR3 spans 15 amino acids. Trimming took off 6 bases at V and 7 bases at J, with 21 bases between the two ends. CDR3 coding DNA: TGTGCCAGCAGCCAGACAGAAGCTCGGATTTCTGGCTACACCTTC. Amino acid sequence: CASSQTEARISGYTF.

The V gene is TRBV5-1, the J gene TRBJ2-7; TRBD2 matches 11 bases. CDR3 size: 16 residues. Trimming took 0 bases from V and 3 from J; bases not matched to a gene: 5. Germline CDR1 reads SGHRS; CDR2 reads YFSETQ. In DNA form, the CDR3 reads TGCGCCAGCAGCTTGGATCGGCTAGCGGGAGGCTACGAGCAGTACTTC. Translated, it gives CASSLDRLAGGYEQYF.

This chain connects TRBV19 to TRBJ1-1; 8 nucleotides agree with TRBD1. The CDR3 has 17 amino acids. Germline assignment: CDR1 LNHDA and CDR2 SQIVND (reference sequence). V lost 7 bases and J lost 0; bases outside the gene matches: 13. CDR3 region: CASIGRQGKQMNTEAFF. The CDR3 DNA follows: TGTGCCAGTATTGGTCGACAGGGGAAGCAGATGAACACTGAAGCTTTCTTT.

The chain is built from TRBV28 and TRBJ1-1; D perhaps matches TRBD1 (5 bases). The CDR3 is 11 amino acids. Trimming stripped 7 bases from V and 10 bases from J, with 13 bases between. Germline assignment: CDR1 MDHEN and CDR2 SYDVKM. The CDR3 DNA is TGTGCCAGCATTGCAGGACAAACAGCTTTCTTT. The encoded protein is CASIAGQTAFF. Drawing the rest from reference TRBV28 and TRBJ1-1, the complete variable domain is DVKVTQSSRYLVKRTGEKVFLECVQDMDHENMFWYRQDPGLGLRLIYFSYDVKMKEKGDIPEGYSVSREKKERFSLILESASTNQTSMYLCASIAGQTAFFGQGTRLTVV.